This T cell receptor beta chain is drawn from a study of blood T cell repertoires in COVID-19. Study as a whole: Both acute and convalescent COVID-19 samples were obtained from the United States, Italy and Spain. PBMCs, B-cell-depleted T cells, or T cells provided the cDNA or gDNA that made up the material.

Original processing methods: Using reference gene primer amplification, nucleated cell counts were estimated. Some clones are missing from TCRdb's copy, which holds only in-frame ones; the method was immunoSEQ multiplex PCR. From that table come the V and J calls and clone size; the DNA was used to work out D and trimming. The sample lists about 200,000 clones, approximately 84% occurring once. The CDR3 runs to 16 residues. Germline-derived CDR1 and CDR2 are MDHEN and SYDVKM. The V end was cut by 3 bases, the J end by 1 base, with 16 bases between. The sample comprised peripheral blood. V gene TRBV28 combines with J gene TRBJ2-7; D perhaps matches TRBD1 (6 bases). This receptor was taken from a human donor with acute or convalescent COVID-19. The donor label of this sample is uncertain. CDR3 region: CASSFSLGQLSYEQYF. The CDR3 region has the DNA TGTGCCAGCAGTTTTAGCCTCGGACAGCTTTCCTACGAGCAGTACTTC. Variable domain in full (rest from reference TRBV28 and TRBJ2-7): DVKVTQSSRYLVKRTGEKVFLECVQDMDHENMFWYRQDPGLGLRLIYFSYDVKMKEKGDIPEGYSVSREKKERFSLILESASTNQTSMYLCASSFSLGQLSYEQYFGPGTRLTVT.